The 8 T cell receptor beta chains presented below share a single source sample, sequenced in a study of tissue T cells after allogeneic stem cell transplantation. Assay used: immunoSEQ multiplex PCR; TCRdb lists only in-frame clones, some missing. The data contain thousands of clones, 40% to 60% of them singletons. Time point: mouse harvest day 7 after allogeneic transplant. Each mouse received 10^7 T-cell-depleted marrow cells plus 10^6 splenic CD5+ T cells by tail vein. Sequenced sample: gut tissue. These receptor sequences come from a female BALB/c mouse given C57BL/6 T cells with graft-versus-host disease after an allogeneic hematopoietic cell transplant.

Concerning this clone: Mouse names are used for the genes. Coverage ceases 1 residue before the CDR3 finishes, and the germline J gene fills in the end. The chain combines TRBV26 with TRBJ1-1; D is unclear. The CDR3 length is 14 residues. Germline V gene lookup returns CDR1 KGHPV and CDR2 FQNQEV (reference sequence). V was trimmed by 3 bases and J by 0 bases, leaving 8 bases between them. Incomplete CDR3 DNA: TGTGCCAGCAGTCTTTACAGTGCAAACACAGAAGTCTTC. Its translation is CASSLYSANTEVF. The complete CDR3 reads CASSLYSANTEVFF.

Worth noting for this clone: Gene names denote mouse genes. The read is 1 residue too short to cover the CDR3 end, so that end is filled in from the germline J gene. This chain connects TRBV3 to TRBJ1-4; D might be TRBD1 (5 bases). The ends were cut back, 1 base at V and 3 bases at J, with 6 bases in the middle. Germline CDR1 is SNHLY and CDR2 is FYNGKV (reference sequence). The CDR3 loop spans 14 amino acids. The CDR3 DNA, read in part, is TGTGCCAGCAGCTTAGTGGGGGCCAACGAAAGATTATTT. Its protein is CASSLVGANERLF. The full CDR3 protein reads CASSLVGANERLFF.

This clone was observed a few times. The genes are named according to mouse. The read falls 1 residue short of the CDR3 end, and the missing part is taken from the germline J gene. The V and J genes are TRBV3 and TRBJ2-1; 7 bases agree with TRBD2. The trim removed 3 bases at V and 7 bases at J, leaving 6 bases unmatched. The germline V gene has CDR1 SNHLY and CDR2 FYNGKV (reference sequence). CDR3 length equals 14 residues. Partial CDR3 DNA: TGTGCCAGCAGCTTCGGCTGGGGGAGCGCTGAGCAGTTC. Translation gives CASSFGWGSAEQF. The entire CDR3 is CASSFGWGSAEQFF. Full variable domain (outside the CDR3, taken from reference TRBV3 and TRBJ2-1): GPKVLQIPSHQIIDMGQMVTLNCDPVSNHLYFYWYKQILGQQMEFLVNFYNGKVMEKSKLFKDQFSVERPDGSYFTLKIQPTALEDSAVYFCASSFGWGSAEQFFGPGTRLTVL.

To note about this clone: Each gene name is a mouse one. The observed sequence ends 1 residue before the CDR3 terminus, with the missing tail filled in from the germline J gene. This chain uses TRBV23 with TRBJ1-4; the table assigns TRBD1, which was not confirmed against the DNA. The CDR3 covers 15 residues. The germline V gene has CDR1 KGHTA and CDR2 FQNQQP. The CDR3: CSSSRGTGGNERLFF. The CDR3 DNA, read in part, is TGCTCCAGCAGTCGTGGGACAGGGGGAAACGAAAGATTATTT. Combining the CDR3 with reference TRBV23 and TRBJ1-4 gives the whole variable domain DAAVTQKPRYLIKMKGQEAEMKCIPEKGHTAVFWYQQKQSKELKFLIYFQNQQPLDQIDMVKERFSAVCPSSSLCSLGIRTCEAEDSALYLCSSSRGTGGNERLFFGHGTKLSVL.

As concerns this clone: These gene names are mouse names. The read ends 1 residue before the CDR3 terminus; that terminus is restored from the germline J gene. The rearrangement uses TRBV26 and TRBJ2-2; D may be TRBD1 (5 bases). Trimming removed 3 bases at V and 1 base at J, with 6 bases between. This CDR3 region has 14 residues. From germline, CDR1 is KGHPV and CDR2 FQNQEV (reference sequence). The CDR3 bases that were read are TGTGCCAGCAGTCTTAGGGGAAACACCGGGCAGCTCTAC. Translating gives CASSLRGNTGQLY. From start to end, the CDR3 is CASSLRGNTGQLYF.

About this clone itself: Germline and genes: mouse. The read ends 1 residue shy of where the CDR3 ends; the end is completed using the germline J gene. The same CDR3 arises from other DNA sequences in this sample as well. The chain couples TRBV26 to TRBJ2-3; D gene ambiguous. CDR1 is KGHPV and CDR2 is FQNQEV in the germline V gene (reference sequence). With 3 bases removed from V and 1 base from J, the gap between germline ends came to 8 bases. The CDR3 runs 14 residues. CDR3 in amino acids: CASSLRTGAETLYF. The part of the CDR3 DNA that was read is TGTGCCAGCAGTCTCCGGACGGGTGCAGAAACGCTGTAT.

About this clone: Germline and genes: mouse. The CDR3 extends 1 residue past the end of the read, so its final part is completed from the germline J gene. The gene calls are TRBV26 and TRBJ1-6; D unclear. TRBJ1-6 is an open reading frame whose function is uncertain. The CDR3 has 13 residues. Germline CDR1 and CDR2: KGHPV and FQNQEV (reference sequence). V was pared by 6 bases and J by 7 bases, with 10 bases between. CDR3 bases read: TGTGCCAGCAGGCATGACGGGAATTCGCCCCTCTAC. Its protein is CASRHDGNSPLY. The complete CDR3 sequence is CASRHDGNSPLYF.

Comment on this clone: The genes and germline here are from mouse. The observed sequence ends 1 residue before the CDR3 terminus, with the missing tail filled in from the germline J gene. The V and J genes are TRBV4 and TRBJ2-1, with 10 bases that match TRBD2. The V gene end was trimmed by 5 bases and the J gene end by 1 base; junction bases not matched to a gene: 5. The CDR3 is 16 amino acids. Germline V CDR1 and CDR2: LGHDT, YNNKQL (reference sequence). This CDR3 reads CASSRTGGRNYAEQFF. The part of the CDR3 DNA that was read is TGTGCCAGCAGCCGGACTGGGGGAAGGAACTATGCTGAGCAGTTC.